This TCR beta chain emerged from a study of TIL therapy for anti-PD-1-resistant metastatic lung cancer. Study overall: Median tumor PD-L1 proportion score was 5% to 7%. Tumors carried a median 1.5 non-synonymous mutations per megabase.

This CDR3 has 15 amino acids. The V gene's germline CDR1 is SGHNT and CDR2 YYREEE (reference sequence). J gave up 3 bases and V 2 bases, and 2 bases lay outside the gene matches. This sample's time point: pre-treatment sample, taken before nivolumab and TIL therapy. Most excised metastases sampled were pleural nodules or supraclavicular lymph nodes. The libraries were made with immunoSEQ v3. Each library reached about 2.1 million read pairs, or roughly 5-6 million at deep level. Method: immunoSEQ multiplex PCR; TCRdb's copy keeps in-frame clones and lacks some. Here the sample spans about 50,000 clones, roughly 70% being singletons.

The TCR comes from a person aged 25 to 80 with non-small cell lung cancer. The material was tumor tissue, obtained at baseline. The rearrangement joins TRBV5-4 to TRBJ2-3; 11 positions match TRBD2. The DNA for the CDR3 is TGTGCCAGCAGCTTTAGGACTAGCGGGACAGATACGCAGTATTTT. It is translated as CASSFRTSGTDTQYF.